These 9 T cell receptor beta chains were sequenced from one sample in a study of shared clonotypes between healthy human individuals. Here immunoSEQ multiplex PCR was the method, and the copy in TCRdb shows in-frame clones only, minus some. The sample contains some 2.1 million clones, approximately 95% of which appear only once. Material for sequencing was naive CD4+ T cells sorted from blood. Noted subset: CD45RA+ positively selected. The receptor set was obtained from a man younger than 35 in good health.

This rearrangement joins TRBV30 to TRBJ1-2; D unclear. Germline-derived CDR1 and CDR2 are GTSNPN and SVGIG (reference sequence). This CDR3 spans 13 amino acids. With 3 bases removed from V and 6 bases from J, the gap between germline ends came to 14 bases. CDR3 loop: CAWSPFARNGYTF. CDR3 coding DNA: TGTGCCTGGAGCCCCTTCGCGCGGAATGGCTACACCTTC. Using reference TRBV30 and TRBJ1-2 for the parts outside the CDR3, the full variable domain is SQTIHQWPATLVQPVGSPLSLECTVEGTSNPNLYWYRQAAGRGLQLLFYSVGIGQISSEVPQNLSASRPQDRQFILSSKKLLLSDSGFYLCAWSPFARNGYTFGSGTRLTVV.

The chain recombines TRBV5-4 with TRBJ2-1; D possibly corresponds to TRBD2 (5 bases). Germline V CDR1 and CDR2: SGHNT, YYREEE (reference sequence). The ends were cut back, 2 bases at V and 7 bases at J, with 13 bases in the middle. The CDR3 is 14 residues long. The CDR3 nucleotides are TGTGCCAGCAGCTTTGGAGGAAGTTTTAATGAGCAGTTCTTC. Protein: CASSFGGSFNEQFF.

As concerns this clone: This sample includes further DNA sequences coding for the same CDR3. The chain employs TRBV2 and TRBJ1-1, with D maybe TRBD1 (5 bases). There are 12 residues in the CDR3. Germline V CDR1 and CDR2: SNHLY, FYNNEI. The ends were cut back, 5 bases at V and 5 bases at J, with 9 bases in the middle. The CDR3 protein is CASSTQGTEAFF. Here the CDR3 DNA reads TGTGCCAGCAGTACCCAGGGAACTGAAGCTTTCTTT.

V gene TRBV19 combines with J gene TRBJ2-3; D is uncertain. The CDR3 totals 15 residues. Germline CDR1 and CDR2: LNHDA and SQIVND (reference sequence). The ends were cut back, 6 bases at V and 6 bases at J, with 19 bases in the middle. The CDR3 reads CASSAPDKVKDTQYF. Here the CDR3 DNA reads TGTGCCAGTAGCGCCCCTGATAAGGTTAAGGATACGCAGTATTTT.

The chain employs TRBV15 and TRBJ2-3; D perhaps matches TRBD2 (6 bases). Per the germline V gene, CDR1 is LNHNV and CDR2 is YYDKDF (reference sequence). The CDR3 is made up of 13 amino acids. With 6 bases removed from V and 6 bases from J, the gap between germline ends came to 13 bases. In nucleotides, the CDR3 is TGTGCCACCAGGGGGACTGAGTGGGATACGCAGTATTTT. Translation gives CATRGTEWDTQYF.

The chain joins TRBV5-5 to TRBJ1-5, with unresolved D. Germline CDR1 and CDR2: SGHKS and YYEKEE (reference sequence). This CDR3 region has 13 residues. V shed 0 bases and J shed 7 bases, with 8 bases lying between them. The CDR3 sequence is CASSLERQQPQHF. CDR3 DNA sequence: TGTGCCAGCAGCTTGGAAAGACAACAGCCCCAGCATTTT. Supplemented by reference TRBV5-5 and TRBJ1-5, the full variable domain reads DAGVTQSPTHLIKTRGQQVTLRCSPISGHKSVSWYQQVLGQGPQFIFQYYEKEERGRGNFPDRFSARQFPNYSSELNVNALLLGDSALYLCASSLERQQPQHFGDGTRLSIL.

This chain connects TRBV19 to TRBJ2-1, with 9 bases lining up with TRBD2. The CDR3 consists of 14 residues. Germline loops: CDR1 LNHDA, CDR2 SQIVND (reference sequence). The V and J ends lost 4 bases and 10 bases, in that order; junction bases with no gene match: 8. CDR3 region: CASSTGSGGGEQFF. Written as DNA, the CDR3 is TGTGCCAGTAGTACCGGTAGCGGGGGCGGGGAGCAGTTCTTC.

The chain recombines TRBV2 with TRBJ2-7, with 7 bases fitting TRBD1. Unmatched junction bases numbered 7, after V lost 6 bases and J lost 2 bases. The CDR3 consists of 14 residues. Germline assignment: CDR1 SNHLY and CDR2 FYNNEI. The CDR3 loop reads CASSGEGAAYEQYF. As DNA, the CDR3 is TGTGCCAGCAGCGGAGAGGGGGCCGCCTACGAGCAGTACTTC.

DNA of the CDR3: TGTGCCAGCTCACTAACCGGGGACAATGAGCAGTTCTTC. It is translated as CASSLTGDNEQFF. The chain recombines TRBV18 with TRBJ2-1, with D possibly matching TRBD2 (5 bases). The CDR3 sequence is 13 residues long. Germline V gene sequence: CDR1 KGHSH, CDR2 LQKENI. Trimming removed 4 bases from V and 5 bases from J, with 9 bases in between.